Shown below are 19 T cell receptor beta chains from a single sample sequenced in a study of cytomegalovirus exposure and HLA in healthy donors. The PCR was carried out with 60 Vbeta primers and 13 Jbeta primers. Assay used: immunoSEQ multiplex PCR; TCRdb lists only in-frame clones, some missing. Altogether just over 150,000 clones are present, around 83% being singletons, with the ten largest covering 5% to 7.5%. Sequencing used PBMCs. The origin of the receptors is a man aged 50 to 60 in good health and CMV-seropositive.

In its sample, this clone was seen a few times. The chain employs TRBV29-1 and TRBJ2-1, with a possible D match to TRBD2 (7 bases). The CDR3 covers 15 residues. CDR1 and CDR2 from the germline V gene are SQVTM and ANQGSEA. Trimming shortened V by 0 bases and J by 9 bases, and 18 bases separated the two germline ends. DNA of the CDR3: TGCAGCGTTGAAGATGGGGGGGGCGGGTTGGGTGAGCAGTTCTTC. Protein product: CSVEDGGGGLGEQFF.

This clone was seen a handful of times. Sequence at one end of the junction differs from germline and may be a read error. This chain uses TRBV7-6 with TRBJ2-1; 9 positions match TRBD2. Per germline, CDR1 SGHVS and CDR2 FNYEAQ. The CDR3 is made up of 14 amino acids. The CDR3 DNA reads as TGTGCCAGCAGTTTAGCGGGAGAACAGGGTGAGCAGTTCTTC. Amino acids: CASSLAGEQGEQFF. Full variable domain (rest looked up from reference TRBV7-6 and TRBJ2-1): GAGVSQSPRYKVTKRGQDVALRCDPISGHVSLYWYRQALGQGPEFLTYFNYEAQQDKSGLPNDRFSAERPEGSISTLTIQRTEQRDSAMYRCASSLAGEQGEQFFGPGTRLTVL.

This clone appeared a single time. This chain joins TRBV11-2 and TRBJ2-3; TRBD1 matches at 9 bases. CDR3 size: 16 residues. J lost 0 bases, V lost 0 bases, and 1 base had no gene match. Germline CDR1 reads SGHAT; CDR2 reads FQNNGV. In nucleotides, the CDR3 is TGTGCCAGCAGCTTAGAAGGACAGGGGAGCACAGATACGCAGTATTTT. It yields the protein CASSLEGQGSTDTQYF.

This chain links TRBV18 with TRBJ2-5, with 8 bases fitting TRBD1. The CDR3 has 15 amino acids. Germline lookup yields CDR1 KGHSH and CDR2 LQKENI. With 3 bases clipped from V and 2 bases from J, the junction kept 5 bases outside the gene matches. The DNA of the CDR3 is TGTGCCAGCTCACCTAAGACAGGGGTGCAAGAGACCCAGTACTTC. Its protein is CASSPKTGVQETQYF.

In this sample, this clone turned up a few times. DNA of the CDR3: TGCAGCGTTGCACTAGCGGGAGACCTCTACAATGAGCAGTTCTTC. Its translation is CSVALAGDLYNEQFF. This chain uses TRBV29-1 with TRBJ2-1; 11 nucleotides match TRBD2. Trimming removed 4 bases from V and 3 bases from J; junction bases left unmatched: 5. CDR1 SQVTM and CDR2 ANQGSEA come from the germline V gene. This CDR3 is 15 amino acids long.

The chain carries TRBV19 and TRBJ2-7; 8 bases map to TRBD1. Losses at the gene ends were 5 bases for V and 6 bases for J; bases not matched to a gene: 6. This CDR3 is built from 13 residues. Looked up from germline, CDR1 is LNHDA and CDR2 is SQIVND (reference sequence). The CDR3 is CASSLTGAGEQYF. DNA for the CDR3: TGTGCCAGTAGTTTGACAGGGGCCGGCGAGCAGTACTTC. Combining the CDR3 with reference TRBV19 and TRBJ2-7 gives the whole variable domain DGGITQSPKYLFRKEGQNVTLSCEQNLNHDAMYWYRQDPGQGLRLIYYSQIVNDFQKGDIAEGYSVSREKKESFPLTVTSAQKNPTAFYLCASSLTGAGEQYFGPGTRLTVT.

The V and J genes are TRBV11-2 and TRBJ2-1, with D possibly TRBD2 on 7 matching bases. The V gene's germline CDR1 is SGHAT and CDR2 FQNNGV. The CDR3 covers 14 residues. V lost 2 bases and J lost 6, with 11 bases in between. CDR3 nucleotide sequence: TGTGCCAGCAGCTTAAGTGGGGGGGCCAATGAGCAGTTCTTC. The encoded protein is CASSLSGGANEQFF.

The chain employs TRBV27 and TRBJ1-2; weak D call: TRBD1 (6 bases). The CDR3 sequence is 15 residues long. Trimming left V 9 bases short and J 0 bases short, with 17 bases between. CDR1 MNHEY and CDR2 SMNVEV come from the germline V gene (reference sequence). For the CDR3, the DNA is TGTGCCAGTGGGACAAGGGCAGCCCCTAACTATGGCTACACCTTC. It yields the protein CASGTRAAPNYGYTF.

This rearrangement joins TRBV14 to TRBJ2-4, with TRBD1 identical over 10 bases. V was clipped by 3 bases and J by 8 bases; unmatched bases: 1. The CDR3 loop spans 13 amino acids. Per germline, CDR1 SGHDN and CDR2 FVKESK. The CDR3, as DNA: TGTGCCAGCAGCCAGGGACAGGGGTACATTCAGTACTTC. It is translated as CASSQGQGYIQYF.

DNA for the CDR3: TGCGCCAGCAGCCAGACAGATACGCAGTATTTT. The encoded protein is CASSQTDTQYF. The chain has TRBV5-1 and TRBJ2-3; D is ambiguous. CDR3 length equals 11 residues. The V gene lost 4 bases and the J gene lost 3 bases, with 3 bases spanning the gap. Germline values: CDR1 SGHRS, CDR2 YFSETQ.

This clone has more than one count but fewer than ten. V usage is TRBV5-8 and J usage is TRBJ1-4; 7 bases fit TRBD1. CDR3 length equals 16 residues. J was trimmed by 7 bases and V by 2 bases; bases with no gene match: 11. Germline lookup yields CDR1 SGHTS and CDR2 YDEGEE. CDR3 in DNA: TGTGCCAGCAGCTTCTTCAGTACAGGGGCGAGTGAAAAACTGTTTTTT. Encoded protein: CASSFFSTGASEKLFF.

The rearrangement links TRBV18 to TRBJ2-1, with 8 bases that match TRBD2. CDR1 and CDR2 from the germline V gene are KGHSH and LQKENI. V was pared by 0 bases and J by 2 bases, with 6 bases of the junction left unmatched. The CDR3 has 17 amino acids. CDR3 sequence reads: CASSPPPVSGTYNEQFF. Written as DNA, the CDR3 is TGTGCCAGCTCACCACCTCCCGTTAGCGGGACCTACAATGAGCAGTTCTTC.

This chain uses TRBV30 with TRBJ1-1; D is unresolved. CDR3 length equals 15 residues. V was pared by 7 bases and J by 2 bases, with 20 bases between. Germline lookup yields CDR1 GTSNPN and CDR2 SVGIG (reference sequence). The CDR3 sequence: CAYQTTTRINTEAFF. The CDR3 bases are TGTGCCTACCAAACCACGACAAGGATTAACACTGAAGCTTTCTTT. Filled out from reference TRBV30 and TRBJ1-1, the complete variable domain reads SQTIHQWPATLVQPVGSPLSLECTVEGTSNPNLYWYRQAAGRGLQLLFYSVGIGQISSEVPQNLSASRPQDRQFILSSKKLLLSDSGFYLCAYQTTTRINTEAFFGQGTRLTVV.

This clone has just one count. The chain links TRBV6-6 to TRBJ1-2, with 7 bases lining up with TRBD1. Germline V gene data show CDR1 as MNHNY and CDR2 as SVGAGI (reference sequence). Germline trimming cut 4 bases from V and 8 bases from J; bases unmatched to any gene: 1. This CDR3 has 11 residues. For the CDR3, the DNA is TGTGCCAGCAGTTCGACAGGGGGCTACACCTTC. It yields the protein CASSSTGGYTF.

The rearrangement joins TRBV7-9 to TRBJ2-4; the match to TRBD1 covers 7 bases. Per germline, CDR1 SEHNR and CDR2 FQNEAQ (reference sequence). CDR3 length equals 16 residues. Losses at the gene ends were 0 bases for V and 1 base for J; bases not matched to a gene: 3. The CDR3 region is CASSLAGRGAKNIQYF. Here the CDR3 DNA reads TGTGCCAGCAGCTTAGCGGGCAGGGGGGCCAAAAACATTCAGTACTTC.

This sequence joins TRBV5-1 and TRBJ2-5; 9 nucleotides agree with TRBD1. The last part of the DNA fits TRBJ2-7 better; the J call may be wrong. The germline CDR1 and CDR2 sequences are SGHRS and YFSETQ. The CDR3 length is 14 residues. Here the CDR3 reads CASSPGQGIVEQYF. The CDR3 DNA reads as TGCGCCAGCAGCCCGGGACAGGGAATCGTCGAGCAGTACTTC.

The CDR3 spells CASSKDRDRVGYTF. The CDR3 DNA sequence: TGTGCCAGCAGCAAGGACCGGGACAGGGTGGGCTACACCTTC. V is TRBV5-4 and J is TRBJ1-2; 9 bases match TRBD1. The V segment lost 4 bases and the J segment 8 bases; nucleotides outside the gene matches: 9. CDR3 length: 14 residues. Germline V lookup: CDR1 SGHNT, CDR2 YYREEE (reference sequence).

V usage is TRBV18 and J usage is TRBJ1-1, with D perhaps matching TRBD1 (5 bases). This CDR3 is built from 13 residues. V was cut by 5 bases and J by 1 base, with 8 bases left in between. Germline CDR1 KGHSH, CDR2 LQKENI. The CDR3 sequence is CASSGDRNTEAFF. For the CDR3, the DNA is TGTGCCAGCTCAGGAGACAGGAACACTGAAGCTTTCTTT. Looking up the rest from reference TRBV18 and TRBJ1-1 gives the full variable domain: NAGVMQNPRHLVRRRGQEARLRCSPMKGHSHVYWYRQLPEEGLKFMVYLQKENIIDESGMPKERFSAEFPKEGPSILRIQQVVRGDSAAYFCASSGDRNTEAFFGQGTRLTVV.

The chain links TRBV18 to TRBJ1-3; 7 positions agree with TRBD1. The germline CDR1 and CDR2 sequences are KGHSH and LQKENI. This CDR3 region has 21 residues. V shed 6 bases, J shed 1 base, and the junction held 24 bases outside the gene matches. In DNA form, the CDR3 reads TGTGCCAGCTCGCTGAAGGCCGGACAGGTCGGAGATGGTTCATCTGGAAACACCATATATTTT. This gives the protein CASSLKAGQVGDGSSGNTIYF.